These T cell receptor beta chains were read from a single sample in a study of blood T cell repertoires in COVID-19. Clones were read by immunoSEQ multiplex PCR, and TCRdb kept only the in-frame ones, dropping some. Of 95,000 to 150,000 clones in the sample, more than 75% were seen once. The source material was peripheral blood. Receptors were obtained from a woman between 65 and 79 years old with acute or convalescent COVID-19. Each CDR3 is given with its conserved first and last residue. The order of the fields is V gene, J gene, clone size, D gene, CDR3 DNA, CDR3 protein. A D gene is named only where the DNA matches it firmly. A clone size is listed for some rows: how often the clone was seen (once, few, many), or a class if it is expanded.

v_gene: TRBV9
j_gene: TRBJ2-5
abundance: -
d_gene: -
CDR3nt: TGTGCCAGCAGCGTAGCACCCGTCCGGGAGACCCAGTACTTC
CDR3aa: CASSVAPVRETQYF

v_gene: TRBV30
j_gene: TRBJ1-5
abundance: -
d_gene: -
CDR3nt: TGTGCCTGGACTGGGGGCGGCGGGCAGCCCCAGCATTTT
CDR3aa: CAWTGGGGQPQHF

v_gene: TRBV7-2
j_gene: TRBJ1-1
abundance: -
d_gene: -
CDR3nt: TGTGCCAGCAGCGTTGACAGGATAGCTGAAGCTTTCTTT
CDR3aa: CASSVDRIAEAFF

v_gene: TRBV6-5
j_gene: TRBJ2-3
abundance: -
d_gene: -
CDR3nt: TGTGCCAGCAGTTACTCTGGAACGGGGGTGGATACGCAGTATTTT
CDR3aa: CASSYSGTGVDTQYF

v_gene: TRBV7-9
j_gene: TRBJ1-2
abundance: few
d_gene: -
CDR3nt: TGTGCCAGCAGCTCCTCTTTGTCTCCCTATGGCTACACCTTC
CDR3aa: CASSSSLSPYGYTF

v_gene: TRBV3-1/TRBV3-2
j_gene: TRBJ2-1
abundance: -
d_gene: TRBD2
CDR3nt: TGTGCCAGCAGCCTAGCGGGGGACCACAATGAGCAGTTCTTC
CDR3aa: CASSLAGDHNEQFF

v_gene: TRBV30
j_gene: TRBJ2-7
abundance: -
d_gene: -
CDR3nt: TGTGCCTGGAGGGGGCTATTTCGGGACAAGCAGTACTTC
CDR3aa: CAWRGLFRDKQYF

v_gene: TRBV6-5
j_gene: TRBJ1-2
abundance: -
d_gene: -
CDR3nt: TGTGCCAGCAGGACCAGGGTGAACTATGGCTACACCTTC
CDR3aa: CASRTRVNYGYTF

v_gene: TRBV6-5
j_gene: TRBJ2-1
abundance: -
d_gene: TRBD1
CDR3nt: TGTGCCAGCAGGATGGGGACAGCCTACAATGAGCAGTTCTTC
CDR3aa: CASRMGTAYNEQFF

v_gene: TRBV12-2
j_gene: TRBJ2-7
abundance: -
d_gene: -
CDR3nt: TGTGCAAGTCGCTCCTTTTTGTTTTTCTACGAGCAGTACTTC
CDR3aa: CASRSFLFFYEQYF

v_gene: TRBV11-2
j_gene: TRBJ1-2
abundance: once
d_gene: TRBD1
CDR3nt: TGTGCCAGCAGCGTAGGGGGACAGCATCCCTATGGCTACACCTTC
CDR3aa: CASSVGGQHPYGYTF

v_gene: TRBV2
j_gene: TRBJ1-1
abundance: -
d_gene: -
CDR3nt: TGTGCCAGCAGTGAACCCCACAGGGTCGGCACTGAAGCTTTCTTT
CDR3aa: CASSEPHRVGTEAFF

v_gene: TRBV24-1
j_gene: TRBJ2-7
abundance: -
d_gene: TRBD1
CDR3nt: TGTGCCACCTCCCCGGGACAGGGGGCTTACGAGCAGTACTTC
CDR3aa: CATSPGQGAYEQYF

v_gene: TRBV30
j_gene: TRBJ2-1
abundance: -
d_gene: TRBD2
CDR3nt: TGTGCCTGGTCGACTAGCGGGGTCTACAATGAGCAGTTCTTC
CDR3aa: CAWSTSGVYNEQFF

v_gene: TRBV10-3
j_gene: TRBJ1-1
abundance: -
d_gene: TRBD1
CDR3nt: TGTGCCACCTTCCGCGGGACAGGAGACACTGAAGCTTTCTTT
CDR3aa: CATFRGTGDTEAFF

v_gene: TRBV18
j_gene: TRBJ1-2
abundance: -
d_gene: TRBD1
CDR3nt: TGTGCCAGCTCACCGTGGACAGGGGTGGATAACTATGGCTACACCTTC
CDR3aa: CASSPWTGVDNYGYTF

v_gene: TRBV10-3
j_gene: TRBJ2-7
abundance: -
d_gene: TRBD2
CDR3nt: TGTGCCATCAATCCCGGGGGGGGGAGATGGGGCGAGCAGTACTTC
CDR3aa: CAINPGGGRWGEQYF

v_gene: TRBV18
j_gene: TRBJ1-2
abundance: -
d_gene: TRBD1
CDR3nt: TGTGCCAGCTCAGGGACAGAAAGAATGGATGGCTACACCTTC
CDR3aa: CASSGTERMDGYTF

v_gene: TRBV7-3
j_gene: TRBJ2-3
abundance: -
d_gene: -
CDR3nt: TGTGCCAGCAGACAGGGCGCAGGCACAGATACGCAGTATTTT
CDR3aa: CASRQGAGTDTQYF

v_gene: TRBV23-1
j_gene: TRBJ1-5
abundance: -
d_gene: -
CDR3nt: TGCGCCAGCAGTTCACGCGCGGGGGCGATCGGTAGTGGCAATCAGCCCCAGCATTTT
CDR3aa: CASSSRAGAIGSGNQPQHF

v_gene: TRBV5-1
j_gene: TRBJ1-6
abundance: -
d_gene: -
CDR3nt: TGCGCCAGCAGCTTGGCCTGGGACAAAAAAGGCTCACCCCTCCACTTT
CDR3aa: CASSLAWDKKGSPLHF

v_gene: TRBV10-1
j_gene: TRBJ2-7
abundance: once
d_gene: -
CDR3nt: TGCGCCAGCAGTTCCCAGGGGTCCTACGAGCAGTACTTC
CDR3aa: CASSSQGSYEQYF

v_gene: TRBV15
j_gene: TRBJ1-1
abundance: -
d_gene: -
CDR3nt: TGTGCCACCAGCAGAGTTTTGGGGGAGGGGACTGAAGCTTTCTTT
CDR3aa: CATSRVLGEGTEAFF

v_gene: TRBV12-5
j_gene: TRBJ1-2
abundance: -
d_gene: -
CDR3nt: TGTGCTAGTGGTTTGACTCCAGGGAACTATGGCTACACCTTC
CDR3aa: CASGLTPGNYGYTF

v_gene: TRBV4-1
j_gene: TRBJ1-2
abundance: few
d_gene: -
CDR3nt: TGCGCCAGCAGCCAAGGGGTACAGAACTATGGCTACACCTTC
CDR3aa: CASSQGVQNYGYTF

v_gene: TRBV15
j_gene: TRBJ1-1
abundance: -
d_gene: -
CDR3nt: TGTGCCACCAGCAGAGCGGCGGGAAAGACTGAAGCTTTCTTT
CDR3aa: CATSRAAGKTEAFF

v_gene: TRBV3-1/TRBV3-2
j_gene: TRBJ2-2
abundance: once
d_gene: -
CDR3nt: TGTGCCAGCAGCCAAGGAGGACACCTCGGGGGGGAGCTGTTTTTT
CDR3aa: CASSQGGHLGGELFF

v_gene: TRBV10-3
j_gene: TRBJ1-1
abundance: -
d_gene: TRBD1
CDR3nt: TGTGCCATCAGACTCTCAGGGGGCGTAGGGACTGAAGCTTTCTTT
CDR3aa: CAIRLSGGVGTEAFF

v_gene: TRBV28
j_gene: TRBJ2-7
abundance: once
d_gene: TRBD1
CDR3nt: TGTGCCAGCAGTTCACCCGGGACAGGAGAGGTCGAGCAGTACTTC
CDR3aa: CASSSPGTGEVEQYF

v_gene: TRBV10-3
j_gene: TRBJ1-5
abundance: -
d_gene: -
CDR3nt: TGTGCCATCAGTGAGTCGATTGGGGAGGCGAGCAATCAGCCCCAGCATTTT
CDR3aa: CAISESIGEASNQPQHF

v_gene: TRBV2
j_gene: TRBJ2-7
abundance: -
d_gene: -
CDR3nt: TGTGCCAGCCTTTCGGAGGCAAGCTCCTACGAGCAGTACTTC
CDR3aa: CASLSEASSYEQYF

v_gene: TRBV13
j_gene: TRBJ2-1
abundance: -
d_gene: TRBD1
CDR3nt: TGTGCCAGCAGCTTAGGCGACAGGGATTTCTACAATGAGCAGTTCTTC
CDR3aa: CASSLGDRDFYNEQFF